These 25 T cell receptor beta chains originate from one sample sequenced in a study of blood T cell repertoires in COVID-19. The protocol was immunoSEQ multiplex PCR, while the TCRdb copy is restricted to in-frame clones and leaves out a portion. The table lists some 65,000 clones, about 74% of them singletons, with 28% in the top ten. Material: peripheral blood. The receptors originated from a woman older than 75 with acute or convalescent COVID-19.

The chain uses TRBV10-1 and TRBJ1-2; D may be TRBD1 (5 bases). The V end was cut by 3 bases, the J end by 6 bases, with 11 bases between. The CDR3 is 13 amino acids. Germline loops: CDR1 WNHNN, CDR2 SYGVQD (reference sequence). CDR3 coding DNA: TGCGCCAGCAGTGACTCCAGGGTCGATGGCTACACCTTC. This codes for CASSDSRVDGYTF.

The rearrangement uses TRBV27 and TRBJ2-7; TRBD2 matches at 10 bases. With 5 bases clipped from V and 1 base from J, the junction kept 5 bases outside the gene matches. CDR1 MNHEY and CDR2 SMNVEV come from the germline V gene (reference sequence). The CDR3 is 15 residues long. The DNA for the CDR3 is TGTGCCAGCAGTCCTCGGACTAGCGGATCCTACGAGCAGTACTTC. Its translation: CASSPRTSGSYEQYF.

The J gene is TRBJ2-1, the V gene TRBV6-5, with D possibly TRBD2 on 5 matching bases. Germline CDR1 reads MNHEY; CDR2 reads SVGAGI. The CDR3 length is 13 residues. V gave up 3 bases and J gave up 8 bases, with 11 bases separating them. The chain's CDR3 is CASSYTRIDEQFF. CDR3 in DNA: TGTGCCAGCAGTTATACTAGAATCGATGAGCAGTTCTTC.

The gene calls are TRBV7-2 and TRBJ1-5, with D unclear. V was shortened by 1 base and J by 7 bases, with 11 bases between the two germline ends. CDR1 SGHTA and CDR2 FQGNSA come from the germline V gene. The CDR3 has 14 amino acids. CDR3 sequence reads: CASSLVLSEQPQHF. The DNA for the CDR3 is TGTGCCAGCAGCTTAGTCTTATCTGAGCAGCCCCAGCATTTT. Variable domain in full (rest from reference TRBV7-2 and TRBJ1-5): GAGVSQSPSNKVTEKGKDVELRCDPISGHTALYWYRQSLGQGLEFLIYFQGNSAPDKSGLPSDRFSAERTGGSVSTLTIQRTQQEDSAVYLCASSLVLSEQPQHFGDGTRLSIL.

This clone was seen a single time. This chain uses TRBV2 with TRBJ1-5; D unclear. Trimming stripped 7 bases from V and 3 bases from J, with 10 bases between. CDR1 is SNHLY and CDR2 is FYNNEI in the germline V gene. CDR3 length: 13 amino acids. The CDR3 DNA reads TGTGCCAGCAAGAGGGTAAACAATCAGCCCCAGCATTTT. Protein product: CASKRVNNQPQHF. Supplemented by reference TRBV2 and TRBJ1-5, the full variable domain reads EPEVTQTPSHQVTQMGQEVILRCVPISNHLYFYWYRQILGQKVEFLVSFYNNEISEKSEIFDDQFSVERPDGSNFTLKIRSTKLEDSAMYFCASKRVNNQPQHFGDGTRLSIL.

This clone was counted a few times. The rearrangement links TRBV11-2 to TRBJ2-3; perhaps TRBD2 as D (5 bases). Deletions cut 1 base from V and 4 bases from J, with 9 bases between. CDR3 length: 14 amino acids. The germline CDR1 and CDR2 sequences are SGHAT and FQNNGV. CDR3 in amino acids: CASSLGLASDTQYF. The CDR3 DNA follows: TGTGCCAGCAGCTTAGGCCTAGCCTCAGATACGCAGTATTTT.

This clone was recorded a few times. The chain is built from TRBV27 and TRBJ1-6; D is unresolved. This CDR3 is built from 15 residues. V lost 4 bases and J 0 bases, leaving 7 bases between the germline ends. CDR1 is MNHEY and CDR2 is SMNVEV in the germline V gene (reference sequence). CDR3 in amino acids: CASSSVSSYNSPLHF. In DNA, the CDR3 is TGTGCCAGCAGTTCGGTTAGCTCCTATAATTCACCCCTCCACTTT.

This chain links TRBV18 with TRBJ1-6; 8 positions agree with TRBD1. The germline V gene encodes CDR1 KGHSH and CDR2 LQKENI. V shed 3 bases, J shed 0 bases, and the junction held 4 bases outside the gene matches. This CDR3 spans 17 amino acids. The chain's CDR3 is CASSPTQGASYNSPLHF. CDR3 DNA: TGTGCCAGCTCACCGACTCAGGGGGCCTCCTATAATTCACCCCTCCACTTT.

The chain is built from TRBV14 and TRBJ2-5; D not certain. The CDR3 spans 15 residues. Trimming pared 0 bases from V and 0 bases from J, leaving 8 bases between. Per germline, CDR1 SGHDN and CDR2 FVKESK. The CDR3 here is CASSQDITNQETQYF. The CDR3 bases are TGTGCCAGCAGCCAAGATATTACAAACCAAGAGACCCAGTACTTC.

J is TRBJ1-1 and V is TRBV27; D may be TRBD1 (5 bases). CDR3 length: 14 residues. Germline CDR1 and CDR2: MNHEY and SMNVEV (reference sequence). V gave up 8 bases and J gave up 1 base, with 14 bases separating them. DNA of the CDR3: TGTGCCAGCTTATTTTACAGGCCGAACACTGAAGCTTTCTTT. It is translated as CASLFYRPNTEAFF.

In this sample, this clone turned up a few times. The CDR3 DNA reads TGTGCCAGCTCACGAACGACAGGGGGCGAAATAGATACGCAGTATTTT. Translation: CASSRTTGGEIDTQYF. The chain combines TRBV18 with TRBJ2-3, with 10 bases identical to TRBD1. V gave up 4 bases and J gave up 5 bases; unmatched junction bases: 9. CDR1 is KGHSH and CDR2 is LQKENI in the germline V gene. The CDR3 extends over 16 amino acids.

The chain links TRBV29-1 to TRBJ2-3, with TRBD2 matching over 12 bases. J was trimmed by 4 bases and V by 1 base; bases with no gene match: 9. The CDR3 contains 17 residues. Germline V gene lookup returns CDR1 SQVTM and CDR2 ANQGSEA. CDR3 DNA: TGCAGCGTTGAAGGTCTAGCGGGAGGGCCGATCCCAGATACGCAGTATTTT. Translation gives CSVEGLAGGPIPDTQYF.

This clone came up a few times. The V gene is TRBV24-1, the J gene TRBJ2-2, with D unresolved. This CDR3 spans 12 amino acids. The V gene's germline CDR1 is KGHDR and CDR2 SFDVKD. Trimming took off 7 bases at V and 5 bases at J, with 7 bases between the two ends. Here the CDR3 reads CATSPLTGELFF. Written as DNA, the CDR3 is TGTGCCACCAGCCCGTTAACCGGGGAGCTGTTTTTT.

DNA for the CDR3: TGCAGCGCCCTAGGACAGGGGAATGAAGATACGCAGTATTTT. The encoded protein is CSALGQGNEDTQYF. V is TRBV29-1 and J is TRBJ2-3; 9 bases map to TRBD1. The trim removed 7 bases at V and 5 bases at J, leaving 10 bases unmatched. Germline assignment: CDR1 SQVTM and CDR2 ANQGSEA. This CDR3 has 14 amino acids.

The genes are TRBV5-1 and TRBJ1-1; 9 bases align to TRBD1. V dropped 4 bases and J dropped 5; count of bases not matched to a gene: 6. CDR1 and CDR2 from the germline V gene are SGHRS and YFSETQ. The CDR3 consists of 14 residues. The CDR3 sequence is CASSPQTGGTEAFF. CDR3 DNA: TGCGCCAGCAGCCCACAGACAGGGGGGACTGAAGCTTTCTTT.

V is TRBV7-2 and J is TRBJ2-1; D not resolved. The CDR3 sequence is 14 residues long. With 2 bases removed from V and 0 bases from J, the gap between germline ends came to 5 bases. The germline V gene has CDR1 SGHTA and CDR2 FQGNSA. In nucleotides, the CDR3 is TGTGCCAGCAGCTTAATCATCTCCTACAATGAGCAGTTCTTC. Its translation: CASSLIISYNEQFF.

The V and J genes are TRBV5-8 and TRBJ2-5; 8 positions agree with TRBD1. The length of the CDR3 is 13 residues. V lost 4 bases to trimming and J lost 2 bases; unmatched junction nucleotides: 1. Germline CDR1 and CDR2: SGHTS and YDEGEE. The CDR3 DNA follows: TGTGCCAGCAGCCGGACAGGGCAAGAGACCCAGTACTTC. This codes for CASSRTGQETQYF.

The V call is TRBV20-1, the J call TRBJ2-7; TRBD1 matches 9 bases. Germline values: CDR1 DFQATT, CDR2 SNEGSKA (reference sequence). The junction had 8 bases not matched to a gene; V was cut back by 3 bases and J by 2 bases. The CDR3 has 15 residues. The CDR3 loop is CSASLAGTGTYEQYF. CDR3 in DNA: TGCAGTGCTAGTTTGGCCGGGACAGGGACCTACGAGCAGTACTTC.

The gene calls are TRBV15 and TRBJ2-7; TRBD1 aligns across 9 bases. The CDR3 has 14 amino acids. Germline lookup yields CDR1 LNHNV and CDR2 YYDKDF (reference sequence). Unmatched junction bases numbered 0, after V lost 1 base and J lost 2 bases. The DNA of the CDR3 is TGTGCCACCAGCAGAGGGGACAGGGCCTACGAGCAGTACTTC. It translates to CATSRGDRAYEQYF. Full variable domain (remainder filled in from reference TRBV15 and TRBJ2-7): DAMVIQNPRYQVTQFGKPVTLSCSQTLNHNVMYWYQQKSSQAPKLLFHYYDKDFNNEADTPDNFQSRRPNTSFCFLDIRSPGLGDTAMYLCATSRGDRAYEQYFGPGTRLTVT.

For the CDR3, the DNA is TGTGCCAGCAGCTGGGGGGAGCGGGAGAGCTCGAACACCGGGGAGCTGTTTTTT. Its protein product is CASSWGERESSNTGELFF. The chain couples TRBV11-3 to TRBJ2-2, with 8 bases aligning to TRBD2. After removal of 4 bases from V and 0 bases from J, the junction contained 10 bases not matched to a gene. Germline values: CDR1 SGHNT, CDR2 YENEEA. The length of the CDR3 is 18 residues.

This clone was counted many times. The chain joins TRBV10-3 to TRBJ1-1; possibly TRBD1 for D (6 bases). CDR3 length: 16 residues. Trimming left V 6 bases short and J 3 bases short, with 20 bases between. Germline CDR1 reads ENHRY; CDR2 reads SYGVKD. The CDR3 protein is CAIRDSRLKADTEAFF. Written as DNA, the CDR3 is TGTGCCATCAGGGACAGCCGACTTAAAGCGGACACTGAAGCTTTCTTT.

This chain links TRBV18 with TRBJ1-1, with D unresolved. The CDR3 has 14 residues. V gave up 6 bases and J gave up 4 bases, with 15 bases separating them. Per the germline V gene, CDR1 is KGHSH and CDR2 is LQKENI. The CDR3 reads CASSTQEVGTEAFF. CDR3 nucleotides: TGTGCCAGCTCGACCCAGGAGGTCGGCACTGAAGCTTTCTTT.

The chain joins TRBV19 to TRBJ2-7; no clear D. The V end was cut by 3 bases, the J end by 5 bases, with 14 bases between. Germline lookup yields CDR1 LNHDA and CDR2 SQIVND (reference sequence). This CDR3 is 14 amino acids long. CDR3 in DNA: TGTGCCAGTAGTATTCATCCCCCCTATGACGAGCAGTACTTC. Translated, it gives CASSIHPPYDEQYF.

This chain connects TRBV28 to TRBJ1-5; D ambiguous. The CDR3 has 11 residues. The V end lost 2 bases, the J end lost 11 bases, and 7 bases lay between the germline ends. Per germline, CDR1 MDHEN and CDR2 SYDVKM. As DNA, the CDR3 is TGTGCCAGCAGTTTAGCGAGGGCCCAGCATTTT. It yields the protein CASSLARAQHF.

V gene TRBV27 combines with J gene TRBJ1-1; D call uncertain. Germline CDR1 and CDR2: MNHEY and SMNVEV (reference sequence). The CDR3 consists of 12 residues. The V and J ends lost 8 bases and 3 bases respectively, with 10 bases between them. The CDR3 coding sequence is TGTGCCAGCCTATCCGAGGACACTGAAGCTTTCTTT. Translation gives CASLSEDTEAFF.